These 15 T cell receptor beta chains originate from one sample sequenced in a study of blood T cell repertoires in COVID-19 (TCRdb year 2020). Libraries were constructed by the immunoSEQ multiplex PCR assay. Held by TCRdb, this immuneACCESS table contains in-frame sequences only and omits some clones. Under half of the omission traces to an unresolved V gene where checked; the cause of the rest is unknown. Recorded for this sample are just over 300,000 clones; around 89% of them occurred a single time. The ten largest account for about 9.5% of the sample. Material for sequencing was PBMCs or T cells enriched from blood (not recorded which). All receptors come from a woman aged 40 to 55 who had recovered from COVID-19.

The CDR3: CASSRRGAGGRSEQFF. CDR3 in DNA: TGTGCCAGCAGCCGCCGGGGAGCGGGGGGTCGGAGTGAGCAGTTCTTC. This rearrangement joins TRBV7-2 to TRBJ2-1; the match to TRBD2 covers 9 bases. This CDR3 comprises 16 residues. The germline V gene encodes CDR1 SGHTA and CDR2 FQGNSA. Losses at the gene ends were 5 bases for V and 9 bases for J; bases not matched to a gene: 14.

The rearrangement uses TRBV4-1 and TRBJ2-2; maybe TRBD2 (6 bases). Per the germline V gene, CDR1 is MGHRA and CDR2 is YSYEKL. This CDR3 region has 14 residues. V lost 6 bases and J 7 bases, leaving 15 bases between the germline ends. CDR3 DNA: TGCGCCAGCAGTCAGGAGGGCGGAGTCGGGGAGCTGTTTTTT. This encodes CASSQEGGVGELFF.

In DNA, the CDR3 is TGCGCCAGCAGCCAATTAAGCGGGGGCGACACTGAAGCTTTCTTT. Amino acids: CASSQLSGGDTEAFF. The chain couples TRBV4-3 to TRBJ1-1, with D possibly being TRBD1 (6 bases). This CDR3 is 15 amino acids long. The V gene lost 2 bases and the J gene lost 3 bases, with 13 bases spanning the gap. Looked up from germline, CDR1 is LGHNA and CDR2 is YSLEER.

In its sample, this clone was seen a few times. This chain uses TRBV7-3 with TRBJ2-1, with D unresolved. The CDR3 is 14 amino acids. Germline CDR1 is SGHTA and CDR2 is FQGTGA. V lost 1 base to trimming and J lost 4 bases, with 8 bases between them. CDR3: CASSLIPEYNEQFF. CDR3 DNA sequence: TGTGCCAGCAGCTTAATTCCCGAGTACAATGAGCAGTTCTTC.

The chain carries TRBV28 and TRBJ1-1; no firm D call. This CDR3 comprises 15 residues. V lost 5 bases, J lost 1 base, and 14 bases lay in between. CDR1 is MDHEN, CDR2 SYDVKM, per germline. The CDR3 sequence: CASSLLGSRNTEAFF. The CDR3 nucleotides read TGTGCCAGCAGTCTTCTCGGGAGTCGGAACACTGAAGCTTTCTTT.

The chain uses TRBV28 and TRBJ2-3; 8 positions agree with TRBD2. The CDR3 has 14 residues. J was trimmed by 5 bases and V by 10 bases; bases with no gene match: 11. In germline, CDR1 is MDHEN, CDR2 SYDVKM. Here the CDR3 reads CATYGGAGKDTQYF. The DNA for the CDR3 is TGTGCCACCTACGGGGGGGCGGGAAAAGATACGCAGTATTTT.

This rearrangement joins TRBV11-1 to TRBJ2-7, with 7 bases fitting TRBD1. CDR1 is SGHAT, CDR2 FQDESV, per germline (reference sequence). V dropped 5 bases and J dropped 7; count of bases not matched to a gene: 14. The length of the CDR3 is 15 residues. The DNA of the CDR3 is TGTGCCAGCAGCCCGAGGACAGGATCACAGGGGGAGCAGTACTTC. It specifies CASSPRTGSQGEQYF.

This clone has more than one count but fewer than ten. The CDR3 loop is CASSGRDRGTYEQYF. The CDR3 bases are TGTGCCAGCAGCGGCCGGGACAGGGGGACCTACGAGCAGTACTTC. The V gene is TRBV11-1, the J gene TRBJ2-7; 11 nucleotides align to TRBD1. The junction had 5 bases not matched to a gene; V was cut back by 5 bases and J by 2 bases. Germline CDR1 and CDR2: SGHAT and FQDESV (reference sequence). CDR3 size: 15 residues.

V is TRBV29-1 and J is TRBJ2-7, with TRBD1 identical over 7 bases. Germline V gives CDR1 SQVTM, CDR2 ANQGSEA. V lost 2 bases to trimming and J lost 2 bases; unmatched junction nucleotides: 9. CDR3 length: 15 amino acids. CDR3 loop: CSVELRQGGPYEQYF. The CDR3, as DNA: TGCAGCGTTGAATTAAGACAGGGTGGCCCCTACGAGCAGTACTTC.

The chain employs TRBV11-3 and TRBJ2-3, with 7 bases matching TRBD2. The CDR3 extends over 14 amino acids. Germline V gene sequence: CDR1 SGHNT, CDR2 YENEEA. The trim removed 5 bases at V and 4 bases at J, leaving 6 bases unmatched. The CDR3 protein is CASSLGLVSDTQYF. CDR3 in DNA: TGTGCCAGCAGCCTCGGACTAGTGTCAGATACGCAGTATTTT.

The rearrangement uses TRBV3-1 (or the pseudogene TRBV3-2) and TRBJ2-3; TRBD2 is a possible D gene (5 bases). The length of the CDR3 is 13 residues. Trimming pared 4 bases from V and 5 bases from J, leaving 10 bases between. The germline V gene encodes CDR1 LGHDT and CDR2 YNNKEL (reference sequence). The CDR3 reads CASSPRTVDTQYF. The CDR3, as DNA: TGTGCCAGCAGCCCTCGGACTGTAGATACGCAGTATTTT.

The gene calls are TRBV5-1 and TRBJ2-1; 11 nucleotides line up with TRBD2. The CDR3 is made up of 15 amino acids. Germline V lookup: CDR1 SGHRS, CDR2 YFSETQ. Trimming at V came to 4 bases and at J to 5 bases, leaving 5 bases not matched to a gene. CDR3 coding DNA: TGCGCCAGCAGCCAGACTAGCGGGACCCACAATGAGCAGTTCTTC. Its translation: CASSQTSGTHNEQFF.

This clone was counted between two and nine times. The rearrangement links TRBV4-3 to TRBJ1-1; D gene unclear. This CDR3 is 14 amino acids long. Germline V lookup: CDR1 LGHNA, CDR2 YSLEER. V was cut by 0 bases and J by 6 bases, with 11 bases left in between. The CDR3 loop is CASSQDPGRSEAFF. CDR3 bases: TGCGCCAGCAGCCAAGATCCAGGAAGGTCTGAAGCTTTCTTT.

The rearrangement uses TRBV3-1 (or the pseudogene TRBV3-2) and TRBJ2-1; 9 nucleotides agree with TRBD2. Per the germline V gene, CDR1 is LGHDT and CDR2 is YNNKEL (reference sequence). The CDR3 contains 16 residues. With 3 bases clipped from V and 3 bases from J, the junction kept 6 bases outside the gene matches. CDR3 nucleotides: TGTGCCAGCAGCCATTTAGCGGGAGACTTCTACAATGAGCAGTTCTTC. Translating gives CASSHLAGDFYNEQFF.

The chain employs TRBV15 and TRBJ1-1; D perhaps matches TRBD1 (6 bases). The CDR3 spans 15 residues. CDR1 is LNHNV and CDR2 is YYDKDF in the germline V gene (reference sequence). The ends were cut back, 2 bases at V and 1 base at J, with 11 bases in the middle. DNA of the CDR3: TGTGCCACCAGCAGACCTCCGGACAGGAACACTGAAGCTTTCTTT. It codes for CATSRPPDRNTEAFF.